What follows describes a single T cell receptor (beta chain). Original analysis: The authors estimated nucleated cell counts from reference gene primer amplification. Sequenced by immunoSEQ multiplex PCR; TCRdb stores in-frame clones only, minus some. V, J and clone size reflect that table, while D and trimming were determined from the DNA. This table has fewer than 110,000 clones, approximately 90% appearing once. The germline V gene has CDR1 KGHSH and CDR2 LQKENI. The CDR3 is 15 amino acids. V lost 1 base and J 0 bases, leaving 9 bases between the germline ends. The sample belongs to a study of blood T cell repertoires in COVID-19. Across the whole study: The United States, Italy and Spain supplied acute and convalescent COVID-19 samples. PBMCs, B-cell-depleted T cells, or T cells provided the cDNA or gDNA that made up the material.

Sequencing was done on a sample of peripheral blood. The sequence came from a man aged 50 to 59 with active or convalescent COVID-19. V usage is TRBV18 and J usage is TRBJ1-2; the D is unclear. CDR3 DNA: TGTGCCAGCTCACCACAGCAGGCCTCTAACTATGGCTACACCTTC. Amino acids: CASSPQQASNYGYTF. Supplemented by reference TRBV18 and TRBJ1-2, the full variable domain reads NAGVMQNPRHLVRRRGQEARLRCSPMKGHSHVYWYRQLPEEGLKFMVYLQKENIIDESGMPKERFSAEFPKEGPSILRIQQVVRGDSAAYFCASSPQQASNYGYTFGSGTRLTVV.